This T cell receptor (beta chain) was identified in a study of blood T cells in healthy people across ages. The second PCR ran roughly 7 to 12 cycles with a sample-barcoded 5' primer and J-beta primers. Each cDNA molecule, via a template-switch adaptor with 12 random nucleotides, was tagged. TCRdb re-derived calls from the 5' RACE reads in MiXCR, one entry per CDR3 protein. The sample contains about 1.4 million distinct CDR3 sequences, roughly 59% of which appear only once. Trimming pared 7 bases from V and 0 bases from J, leaving 11 bases between. The CDR3 totals 14 residues. The TCR sequence derives from a man aged 18 to 30 in good health. Sequenced sample: blood. The chain combines TRBV12-3 or TRBV12-4 with TRBJ2-3; D remains ambiguous. The CDR3 reads CASNMWTSTDTQYF. In DNA, the CDR3 is TGTGCCAGCAACATGTGGACGAGCACAGATACGCAGTATTTT.